The 27 T cell receptor beta chains given below trace back to one sample, sequenced in a study of blood T cell repertoires in COVID-19. Profiled with immunoSEQ multiplex PCR; TCRdb holds only in-frame clones, not every one. The data hold over 50,000 clones, with approximately 86% observed a single time. The sample taken for sequencing was peripheral blood. The receptor source for this set is a man between 65 and 85 years old with acute or convalescent COVID-19.

The J gene is TRBJ2-7, the V gene TRBV4-2; no reliable D call. Germline V gives CDR1 LGHNA, CDR2 YNFKEQ. With 1 base removed from V and 3 bases from J, the gap between germline ends came to 4 bases. The CDR3 loop spans 12 amino acids. Here the CDR3 reads CASSQVSYEQYF. The CDR3 DNA reads TGTGCCAGCAGCCAAGTCAGCTACGAGCAGTACTTC.

The chain has TRBV20-1 and TRBJ1-2, with 8 bases matching TRBD1. This CDR3 has 11 amino acids. Trimming took 4 bases from V and 8 from J; bases not matched to a gene: 3. Germline CDR1 DFQATT, CDR2 SNEGSKA (reference sequence). This CDR3 is CSATDRAGYTF. CDR3 nucleotide sequence: TGCAGTGCTACGGACAGGGCGGGCTACACCTTC.

The chain couples TRBV3-1 (or the pseudogene TRBV3-2) to TRBJ2-7; weak D call: TRBD2 (6 bases). The V gene's germline CDR1 is LGHDT and CDR2 YNNKEL (reference sequence). The CDR3 runs 13 residues. V was shortened by 8 bases and J by 2 bases, with 13 bases between the two germline ends. This chain's CDR3 is CASGALATYEQYF. The DNA of the CDR3 is TGTGCCAGCGGGGCGCTAGCGACCTACGAGCAGTACTTC.

V usage is TRBV19 and J usage is TRBJ2-1, with TRBD2 matching 7 bases. Germline trimming cut 1 base from V and 7 bases from J; bases unmatched to any gene: 13. The CDR3 extends over 17 amino acids. The germline gives CDR1 LNHDA, CDR2 SQIVND (reference sequence). Here the CDR3 reads CASSIVGRAGRRNEQFF. The CDR3 DNA reads TGTGCCAGTAGTATAGTGGGCCGAGCGGGGAGACGGAATGAGCAGTTCTTC. The full variable domain, its missing parts supplied by reference TRBV19 and TRBJ2-1, is DGGITQSPKYLFRKEGQNVTLSCEQNLNHDAMYWYRQDPGQGLRLIYYSQIVNDFQKGDIAEGYSVSREKKESFPLTVTSAQKNPTAFYLCASSIVGRAGRRNEQFFGPGTRLTVL.

This clone was seen a handful of times. At one of its ends the junction is not consistent with the germline gene, which may arise from a read error. The chain employs TRBV2 and TRBJ1-2; 8 nucleotides match TRBD1. CDR1 SNHLY and CDR2 FYNNEI come from the germline V gene. The CDR3 sequence is 13 residues long. The CDR3: CASGDRGRGGYTF. In DNA form, the CDR3 reads TGTGCCAGCGGTGACAGGGGTAGGGGTGGCTACACCTTC.

This clone occurred once. The chain carries TRBV3-1 (or the pseudogene TRBV3-2) and TRBJ2-1; the D gene is possibly TRBD2 (6 bases). This CDR3 spans 14 amino acids. The V gene lost 2 bases and the J gene lost 9 bases, with 14 bases spanning the gap. Germline V gene data show CDR1 as LGHDT and CDR2 as YNNKEL (reference sequence). Here the CDR3 reads CASSQNLGGSEQFF. The CDR3 DNA reads as TGTGCCAGCAGCCAAAACCTGGGGGGTAGTGAGCAGTTCTTC.

The chain employs TRBV2 and TRBJ2-1; 7 nucleotides align to TRBD2. V lost 6 bases to trimming and J lost 2 bases; unmatched junction nucleotides: 1. CDR1 SNHLY and CDR2 FYNNEI come from the germline V gene. The CDR3 loop spans 13 amino acids. This CDR3 reads CASSLAAYNEQFF. CDR3 in DNA: TGTGCCAGCAGCCTAGCGGCCTACAATGAGCAGTTCTTC.

The CDR3 region has the DNA TGTGCCAGCCGCCAGTTGACAGGGGCCAATTCACCCCTCCACTTT. This gives the protein CASRQLTGANSPLHF. The rearrangement uses TRBV6-5 and TRBJ1-6, with 8 bases aligning to TRBD1. The CDR3 spans 15 residues. V gave up 8 bases and J gave up 7 bases; unmatched junction bases: 10. Germline assignment: CDR1 MNHEY and CDR2 SVGAGI.

The CDR3 sequence: CASSGQGRLETQYF. The CDR3 coding sequence is TGTGCCAGCAGCGGACAGGGACGGTTAGAGACCCAGTACTTC. The chain joins TRBV5-4 to TRBJ2-5; 8 bases line up with TRBD1. The germline gives CDR1 SGHNT, CDR2 YYREEE (reference sequence). The length of the CDR3 is 14 residues. The V and J ends lost 4 bases and 4 bases, in that order; junction bases with no gene match: 6.

The chain recombines TRBV5-1 with TRBJ1-6; D might be TRBD1 (5 bases). Germline values: CDR1 SGHRS, CDR2 YFSETQ. The ends were cut back, 5 bases at V and 7 bases at J, with 16 bases in the middle. This CDR3 spans 15 amino acids. DNA of the CDR3: TGCGCCAGCAGTGGGGCAGGGCTCGGAAATTCACCCCTCCACTTT. Translated, it gives CASSGAGLGNSPLHF.

The chain is built from TRBV4-1 and TRBJ1-5, with 8 bases identical to TRBD1. The CDR3 totals 15 residues. CDR1 and CDR2 from the germline V gene are MGHRA and YSYEKL. V dropped 2 bases and J dropped 5; count of bases not matched to a gene: 5. CDR3 residues: CASSQFGTGDQPQHF. Here the CDR3 DNA reads TGCGCCAGCAGCCAATTTGGGACAGGAGATCAGCCCCAGCATTTT.

This clone has just one count. The chain recombines TRBV4-2 with TRBJ2-5, with 9 bases matching TRBD2. CDR3 length: 17 amino acids. V lost 4 bases, J lost 5 bases, and 14 bases stayed unmatched. Germline lookup yields CDR1 LGHNA and CDR2 YNFKEQ. CDR3 coding DNA: TGTGCCAGCAGCCCGGGACTAGCCGGGGTGTCAGGGGAGACCCAGTACTTC. Its protein is CASSPGLAGVSGETQYF.

This chain uses TRBV2 with TRBJ1-6; D may be TRBD1 (6 bases). The CDR3 loop spans 15 amino acids. Germline CDR1 and CDR2: SNHLY and FYNNEI. V lost 2 bases to trimming and J lost 10 bases, with 15 bases between them. The CDR3 loop is CASSELGAGVSPLHF. The CDR3 nucleotides are TGTGCCAGCAGTGAATTGGGGGCAGGGGTCTCACCCCTCCACTTT.

The gene calls are TRBV2 and TRBJ1-2, with a tentative D call TRBD1 (6 bases). Looked up from germline, CDR1 is SNHLY and CDR2 is FYNNEI. The ends were cut back, 7 bases at V and 6 bases at J, with 21 bases in the middle. This CDR3 has 15 residues. This chain's CDR3 is CASTLARASGDGYTF. The DNA of the CDR3 is TGTGCCAGCACCCTGGCGCGGGCCTCAGGGGATGGCTACACCTTC.

The rearrangement links TRBV19 to TRBJ2-3, with D possibly matching TRBD2 (5 bases). The CDR3 sequence is 13 residues long. Germline assignment: CDR1 LNHDA and CDR2 SQIVND (reference sequence). V was shortened by 5 bases and J by 4 bases, with 10 bases between the two germline ends. As DNA, the CDR3 is TGTGCCAGTAGTGGGAGTTGGCCAGATACGCAGTATTTT. Translation gives CASSGSWPDTQYF.

The genes are TRBV3-1 (or the pseudogene TRBV3-2) and TRBJ2-7, with 7 nucleotides matching TRBD1. Germline trimming cut 4 bases from V and 1 base from J; bases unmatched to any gene: 1. Germline assignment: CDR1 LGHDT and CDR2 YNNKEL (reference sequence). This CDR3 region has 13 residues. CDR3 coding DNA: TGTGCCAGCAGCCGACAGGGTTCCTACGAGCAGTACTTC. Amino acid sequence: CASSRQGSYEQYF.

V usage is TRBV10-3 and J usage is TRBJ2-5; the match to TRBD1 covers 7 bases. The CDR3 has 15 residues. J was trimmed by 4 bases and V by 0 bases; bases with no gene match: 5. The germline V gene has CDR1 ENHRY and CDR2 SYGVKD. CDR3 coding DNA: TGTGCCATCAGTGAGTCGAAAGGGGGCGTAGAGACCCAGTACTTC. Protein: CAISESKGGVETQYF.

The rearrangement links TRBV2 to TRBJ2-7; D unclear. The V end lost 4 bases, the J end lost 7 bases, and 11 bases lay between the germline ends. The CDR3 is made up of 12 amino acids. Germline lookup yields CDR1 SNHLY and CDR2 FYNNEI. The CDR3 region is CASSAPRWEQYF. CDR3 in DNA: TGTGCCAGCAGTGCCCCCAGGTGGGAGCAGTACTTC.

The chain has TRBV12-3 or TRBV12-4 and TRBJ2-4; D is possibly TRBD2 (6 bases). V was cut by 10 bases and J by 6 bases, with 16 bases left in between. The CDR3 is 13 amino acids. The CDR3, as DNA: TGTGCCACCGGGGGTAGTAGCTCAAACATTCAGTACTTC. It specifies CATGGSSSNIQYF.

With respect to this clone: The junction shows a germline mismatch at one end, possibly a read error. The chain has TRBV19 and TRBJ2-2, with D possibly matching TRBD1 (5 bases). Germline V lookup: CDR1 LNHDA, CDR2 SQIVND (reference sequence). CDR3 length equals 14 residues. For the CDR3, the DNA is TGTGCCAGCAGTAGGGGCCCGAACACCGGGGAGCTGTTTTTT. Translation: CASSRGPNTGELFF.

In nucleotides, the CDR3 is TGTGCCAGCAGCCCCCGGGACAGAAGCTATGGCTACACCTTC. Translated, it gives CASSPRDRSYGYTF. This rearrangement joins TRBV7-2 to TRBJ1-2; 7 bases match TRBD1. The junction had 7 bases not matched to a gene; V was cut back by 5 bases and J by 4 bases. This CDR3 comprises 14 residues. CDR1 and CDR2 (germline): SGHTA, FQGNSA.

The J gene is TRBJ1-1, the V gene TRBV5-1; 8 positions agree with TRBD1. This CDR3 comprises 14 residues. The V and J ends lost 0 bases and 8 bases, in that order; junction bases with no gene match: 6. CDR1 is SGHRS and CDR2 is YFSETQ in the germline V gene. The CDR3: CASSLGDRPMEAFF. For the CDR3, the DNA is TGCGCCAGCAGCTTGGGGGACAGGCCCATGGAAGCTTTCTTT. The variable domain in full, with the rest retrieved from reference TRBV5-1 and TRBJ1-1, is KAGVTQTPRYLIKTRGQQVTLSCSPISGHRSVSWYQQTPGQGLQFLFEYFSETQRNKGNFPGRFSGRQFSNSRSEMNVSTLELGDSALYLCASSLGDRPMEAFFGQGTRLTVV.

This clone was recorded once. DNA of the CDR3: TGTGCCAGCAGCCCCCCACTAGCGGGGGGATACAATGAGCAGTTCTTC. It codes for CASSPPLAGGYNEQFF. The chain couples TRBV5-4 to TRBJ2-1, with 12 positions matching TRBD2. CDR1 is SGHNT, CDR2 YYREEE, per germline (reference sequence). Trimming at V came to 4 bases and at J to 4 bases, leaving 6 bases not matched to a gene. The CDR3 contains 16 residues.

The chain joins TRBV27 to TRBJ2-2; D uncertain. Germline CDR1 is MNHEY and CDR2 is SMNVEV (reference sequence). Deletions cut 7 bases from V and 7 bases from J, with 13 bases between. This CDR3 is built from 13 residues. Here the CDR3 DNA reads TGTGCCAGCACCCCCTCGTATAACGGGGAGCTGTTTTTT. It specifies CASTPSYNGELFF.

This clone was counted a single time. The V gene is TRBV2, the J gene TRBJ2-1, with 10 positions matching TRBD1. This CDR3 region has 15 residues. From germline, CDR1 is SNHLY and CDR2 FYNNEI. The V segment lost 4 bases and the J segment 8 bases; nucleotides outside the gene matches: 8. In DNA, the CDR3 is TGTGCCAGCAGTGGTCGGGACAGGGGTGTCTATGAGCAGTTCTTC. It translates to CASSGRDRGVYEQFF.

The V call is TRBV10-1, the J call TRBJ2-7; D perhaps matches TRBD1 (7 bases). V was clipped by 6 bases and J by 1 base, with 13 bases between them. CDR3 length: 14 residues. The V gene's germline CDR1 is WNHNN and CDR2 SYGVQD (reference sequence). This chain's CDR3 is CASSQGGVSYEQYF. In DNA, the CDR3 is TGCGCCAGCAGCCAGGGGGGTGTATCCTACGAGCAGTACTTC.

This clone was detected only once. This chain uses TRBV10-1 with TRBJ2-5; 10 nucleotides line up with TRBD2. CDR1 WNHNN and CDR2 SYGVQD come from the germline V gene (reference sequence). V lost 2 bases, J lost 9 bases, and 15 bases stayed unmatched. The CDR3 length is 17 residues. The CDR3 is CASSEQVAGGPQGSQYF. For the CDR3, the DNA is TGCGCCAGCAGTGAGCAGGTAGCGGGGGGACCCCAGGGGTCCCAGTACTTC.